Listed below are T cell receptor beta chains from one sample, sequenced in a study of molecular identifiers for immune sequencing clone quantification. TCRdb independently ran MiXCR on the PCR reads; one entry per CDR3 protein. The table records around 460,000 distinct CDR3 sequences, about a fifth of them present only once. The specimen was naive CD8+ T cells from blood, with Jurkat cell RNA spiked in. Every receptor here comes from a human donor in good health. Some libraries in this study had Jurkat cell RNA spiked in. Both conserved end residues are part of each CDR3. The order of the fields is J gene, V gene, clone size, D gene, CDR3 protein, CDR3 DNA. A D gene is named only where the DNA matches it firmly. Expanded clones get a size class; other rows say once, few or many, or leave the size out.

J gene: TRBJ2-3
V gene: TRBV9
clone size: -
D gene: TRBD2
CDR3 protein: CASSVEGSGGFTDTQYF
CDR3 DNA: TGTGCCAGCAGCGTAGAGGGTAGCGGGGGGTTCACAGATACGCAGTATTTT

J gene: TRBJ2-3
V gene: TRBV6-2/TRBV6-3
clone size: many
D gene: -
CDR3 protein: CASALSDTQYF
CDR3 DNA: TGTGCCAGCGCTCTTAGCGATACGCAGTATTTT

J gene: TRBJ1-1
V gene: TRBV30
clone size: many
D gene: -
CDR3 protein: CAWSRVNTEAFF
CDR3 DNA: TGTGCCTGGAGTCGGGTGAACACTGAAGCTTTCTTT

J gene: TRBJ2-3
V gene: TRBV7-9
clone size: -
D gene: TRBD2
CDR3 protein: CASSFRLAGTSTDTQYF
CDR3 DNA: TGTGCCAGCAGCTTTAGACTAGCGGGAACTAGCACAGATACGCAGTATTTT

J gene: TRBJ1-1
V gene: TRBV24-1
clone size: few
D gene: -
CDR3 protein: CATSEGTGNTEAFF
CDR3 DNA: TGTGCCACCAGTGAGGGGACGGGCAACACTGAAGCTTTCTTT

J gene: TRBJ2-7
V gene: TRBV11-1
clone size: many
D gene: -
CDR3 protein: CASSLEEVYEQYF
CDR3 DNA: TGTGCCAGCAGCTTAGAGGAGGTGTACGAGCAGTACTTC

J gene: TRBJ2-7
V gene: TRBV7-3
clone size: few
D gene: -
CDR3 protein: CASSSLVLSGLGEQYF
CDR3 DNA: TGTGCCAGCAGCTCCCTCGTTCTTAGCGGTCTGGGGGAGCAGTACTTC

J gene: TRBJ2-7
V gene: TRBV5-8
clone size: -
D gene: -
CDR3 protein: CARSPDRPSYEQYF
CDR3 DNA: TGTGCCAGAAGCCCGGACAGACCGTCCTACGAGCAGTACTTC

J gene: TRBJ2-3
V gene: TRBV7-6
clone size: many
D gene: -
CDR3 protein: CASSLGGDLRVRTQYF
CDR3 DNA: TGTGCCAGCAGCTTAGGCGGGGACTTGCGAGTGCGTACGCAGTATTTT

J gene: TRBJ2-7
V gene: TRBV7-2
clone size: many
D gene: -
CDR3 protein: CASSLEGSAWVEQYF
CDR3 DNA: TGTGCCAGCAGCTTAGAGGGCTCGGCCTGGGTCGAGCAGTACTTC

J gene: TRBJ1-1
V gene: TRBV7-9
clone size: many
D gene: -
CDR3 protein: CASSWTAGDTEAFF
CDR3 DNA: TGTGCCAGCAGTTGGACCGCCGGGGACACTGAAGCTTTCTTT

J gene: TRBJ1-4
V gene: TRBV7-8
clone size: -
D gene: -
CDR3 protein: CASTPIFGNEKLFF
CDR3 DNA: TGTGCCAGCACCCCCATTTTCGGCAATGAAAAACTGTTTTTT

J gene: TRBJ1-5
V gene: TRBV4-2
clone size: many
D gene: -
CDR3 protein: CASSPSDSNQPQHF
CDR3 DNA: TGTGCCAGCAGTCCGTCGGACAGCAATCAGCCCCAGCATTTT